These 26 T cell receptor beta chains were sequenced from one sample in a study of identical twins. TCRdb reprocessed the 5' RACE reads with MiXCR, giving one entry per CDR3 protein. The sample records roughly 250,000 distinct CDR3 sequences, around an eighth being singletons. The material sequenced was memory (CD45RO+) T cells sorted from blood. These receptors originate from a woman between 18 and 30 years old in good health.

This clonotype was seen more than once but under ten times. The V and J genes are TRBV9 and TRBJ2-7; D is possibly TRBD1 (6 bases). There are 15 residues in the CDR3. Germline assignment: CDR1 SGDLS and CDR2 YYNGEE. Trimming cost V 3 bases and J 0 bases, with 13 bases left between them. This CDR3 is CASSETGTRSYEQYF. Written as DNA, the CDR3 is TGTGCCAGCAGCGAAACCGGGACACGCTCCTACGAGCAGTACTTC. The full variable domain, rest sourced from reference TRBV9 and TRBJ2-7, is DSGVTQTPKHLITATGQRVTLRCSPRSGDLSVYWYQQSLDQGLQFLIQYYNGEERAKGNILERFSAQQFPDLHSELNLSSLELGDSALYFCASSETGTRSYEQYFGPGTRLTVT.

V and J are TRBV15 and TRBJ1-1, with no clear D. The CDR3 consists of 13 residues. Germline CDR1 and CDR2: LNHNV and YYDKDF (reference sequence). Trimming cost V 5 bases and J 0 bases, with 7 bases left between them. The CDR3 region has the DNA TGTGCCACCAGCGTGGGAATGAACACTGAAGCTTTCTTT. Amino acids: CATSVGMNTEAFF.

There are many counts of this clonotype. The chain employs TRBV29-1 and TRBJ2-1; 7 positions match TRBD2. Germline lookup yields CDR1 SQVTM and CDR2 ANQGSEA. Germline trimming cut 0 bases from V and 7 bases from J; bases unmatched to any gene: 9. The CDR3 has 15 amino acids. The CDR3 loop reads CSVEDPGTTRNEQFF. Here the CDR3 DNA reads TGCAGCGTTGAAGATCCGGGGACTACAAGGAATGAGCAGTTCTTC.

This clonotype was seen a handful of times. The chain carries TRBV20-1 and TRBJ1-2; D possibly corresponds to TRBD1 (5 bases). The V end lost 5 bases, the J end lost 3 bases, and 19 bases lay between the germline ends. The CDR3 spans 15 residues. Germline V CDR1 and CDR2: DFQATT, SNEGSKA (reference sequence). DNA for the CDR3: TGCAGTGCTCAACCCCTAGTCGGGGGTGACTATGGCTACACCTTC. Protein: CSAQPLVGGDYGYTF.

This clonotype was counted a few times. The chain couples TRBV7-7 to TRBJ2-1, with 8 bases matching TRBD2. CDR3 length: 16 amino acids. Germline trimming cut 1 base from V and 8 bases from J; bases unmatched to any gene: 10. Germline values: CDR1 SSHAT, CDR2 FNYEAQ (reference sequence). DNA of the CDR3: TGTGCCAGCAGCTTAGGGTATAGCGGGATGGGATATGAGCAGTTCTTC. Residues: CASSLGYSGMGYEQFF.

This clonotype turned up a few times. The J gene is TRBJ2-2, the V gene TRBV7-2; 10 bases line up with TRBD1. The CDR3 is 14 amino acids. With 5 bases clipped from V and 5 bases from J, the junction kept 2 bases outside the gene matches. Germline CDR1 is SGHTA and CDR2 is FQGNSA. The CDR3 bases are TGTGCCAGCAGCCGGGACAGGGGTACCGGGGAGCTGTTTTTT. Its protein is CASSRDRGTGELFF.

This clonotype showed up just once. The gene calls are TRBV7-8 and TRBJ1-1; unclear D gene. V lost 1 base, J lost 0 bases, and 9 bases lay in between. CDR1 is SGHVS, CDR2 FQNEAQ, per germline. The CDR3 has 15 amino acids. The CDR3 protein is CASSLGWGLNTEAFF. As DNA, the CDR3 is TGTGCCAGCAGCTTAGGGTGGGGTTTGAACACTGAAGCTTTCTTT.

V is TRBV5-1 and J is TRBJ2-1; 8 bases map to TRBD1. The CDR3 is made up of 15 amino acids. CDR1 SGHRS and CDR2 YFSETQ come from the germline V gene. Losses at the gene ends were 4 bases for V and 10 bases for J; bases not matched to a gene: 13. In nucleotides, the CDR3 is TGCGCCAGCAGCCCGAGGACAGGGACGCTTGACGAGCAGTTCTTC. This gives the protein CASSPRTGTLDEQFF.

This chain joins TRBV29-1 and TRBJ1-1, with 9 bases matching TRBD1. The CDR3 consists of 13 residues. V lost 7 bases, J lost 5 bases, and 8 bases stayed unmatched. Germline assignment: CDR1 SQVTM and CDR2 ANQGSEA. CDR3 residues: CSARDRVDTEAFF. CDR3 nucleotides: TGCAGCGCCAGGGACAGGGTGGATACTGAAGCTTTCTTT.

This clonotype appeared many times. CDR3: CASSLGQGSADTQYF. CDR3 DNA: TGCGCCAGCAGCTTGGGGCAGGGGTCGGCAGATACGCAGTATTTT. The chain combines TRBV5-1 with TRBJ2-3; a possible D gene is TRBD1 (6 bases). The ends were cut back, 0 bases at V and 4 bases at J, with 12 bases in the middle. The germline CDR1 and CDR2 sequences are SGHRS and YFSETQ. The CDR3 length is 15 residues.

This clonotype was detected ten times or more. V and J are TRBV12-3 or TRBV12-4 and TRBJ1-1, with D possibly matching TRBD1 (5 bases). The CDR3 extends over 14 amino acids. The V end was cut by 6 bases, the J end by 4 bases, with 15 bases between. CDR3 in DNA: TGTGCCAGCAGCCCGGCCCTGGGGGGCACTGAAGCTTTCTTT. Its translation is CASSPALGGTEAFF.

The rearrangement uses TRBV29-1 and TRBJ2-5; D might be TRBD1 (6 bases). CDR1 SQVTM and CDR2 ANQGSEA come from the germline V gene. The ends were cut back, 6 bases at V and 1 base at J, with 12 bases in the middle. The length of the CDR3 is 13 residues. For the CDR3, the DNA is TGCAGCGTGACGACAGGAGGCCAAGAGACCCAGTACTTC. This sequence encodes CSVTTGGQETQYF.

The chain links TRBV12-3 or TRBV12-4 to TRBJ2-7; 11 bases align to TRBD2. The CDR3 sequence is 15 residues long. With V trimmed by 6 bases and J by 0 bases, 4 bases remained unmatched. The CDR3 reads CASRNSGGASYEQYF. The CDR3 bases are TGTGCCAGCAGGAATAGCGGGGGGGCCTCCTACGAGCAGTACTTC.

This clonotype has just a few counts. This chain connects TRBV6-1 to TRBJ2-5, with unresolved D. Between the trimmed V and J ends, which lost 4 bases and 5 bases, there was a span of 11 bases. Germline CDR1 and CDR2: MNHNS and SASEGT. This CDR3 has 13 amino acids. CDR3 amino acids: CASSAQTFETQYF. The CDR3 coding sequence is TGTGCCAGCAGTGCACAGACCTTTGAGACCCAGTACTTC.

The chain couples TRBV6-4 to TRBJ1-6, with 9 bases aligning to TRBD1. This CDR3 is built from 15 residues. The germline V gene encodes CDR1 MRHNA and CDR2 SNTAGT. V shed 5 bases, J shed 9 bases, and the junction held 8 bases outside the gene matches. CDR3 coding DNA: TGTGCCAGCAGTCTACAGGGGGCCTTCGGTTCACCCCTCCACTTT. Its protein product is CASSLQGAFGSPLHF.

The chain couples TRBV19 to TRBJ1-5, with 7 bases lining up with TRBD1. Germline CDR1 is LNHDA and CDR2 is SQIVND (reference sequence). V lost 8 bases to trimming and J lost 0 bases; unmatched junction nucleotides: 7. The CDR3 length is 15 residues. Here the CDR3 reads CASLDRAYSNQPQHF. CDR3 nucleotide sequence: TGTGCCAGTCTCGACAGGGCGTATAGCAATCAGCCCCAGCATTTT.

This clonotype was recorded a few times. The V gene is TRBV5-1, the J gene TRBJ2-7, with TRBD2 as a possible D gene (7 bases). The CDR3 runs to 17 residues. Germline V gives CDR1 SGHRS, CDR2 YFSETQ. V shed 0 bases and J shed 4 bases, with 20 bases lying between them. For the CDR3, the DNA is TGCGCCAGCAGCTTGGGGCCAGGGGCGGGGGACCCATACGAGCAGTACTTC. It translates to CASSLGPGAGDPYEQYF.

This chain connects TRBV27 to TRBJ2-6; possibly TRBD1 or TRBD2 for D (6 bases each). The CDR3 runs 16 residues. CDR1 and CDR2 from the germline V gene are MNHEY and SMNVEV (reference sequence). The V gene lost 6 bases and the J gene lost 0 bases, with 12 bases spanning the gap. CDR3 sequence (DNA): TGTGCCAGCAGCAAGGGGGGAATCTCTGGGGCCAACGTCCTGACTTTC. It yields the protein CASSKGGISGANVLTF. Full variable domain (missing parts from reference TRBV27 and TRBJ2-6): EAQVTQNPRYLITVTGKKLTVTCSQNMNHEYMSWYRQDPGLGLRQIYYSMNVEVTDKGDVPEGYKVSRKEKRNFPLILESPSPNQTSLYFCASSKGGISGANVLTFGAGSRLTVL.

The genes are TRBV30 and TRBJ1-1; 9 nucleotides align to TRBD1. The CDR3 is made up of 13 amino acids. The germline V gene has CDR1 GTSNPN and CDR2 SVGIG (reference sequence). V lost 3 bases and J lost 6; bases outside the gene matches: 5. The CDR3 DNA follows: TGTGCCTGGAGCCGGGACAGGGTGGCTGAAGCTTTCTTT. Translating gives CAWSRDRVAEAFF.

This clonotype was seen repeatedly, ten times or more. V and J are TRBV29-1 and TRBJ2-3; D is unresolved. V dropped 7 bases and J dropped 0 bases, with 11 bases sitting between them. CDR1 and CDR2 from the germline V gene are SQVTM and ANQGSEA. The CDR3 is 13 amino acids. CDR3 nucleotide sequence: TGCAGCGGCGTAGCAGCCAGCACAGATACGCAGTATTTT. It translates to CSGVAASTDTQYF.

The chain couples TRBV7-9 to TRBJ1-1; tentatively, D is TRBD1 (5 bases). Trimming removed 7 bases at V and 1 base at J, with 7 bases between. Germline CDR1 reads SEHNR; CDR2 reads FQNEAQ (reference sequence). The CDR3 spans 12 residues. The DNA for the CDR3 is TGTGCCAGCATTGGGGCGAACACTGAAGCTTTCTTT. It is translated as CASIGANTEAFF.

The chain has TRBV5-1 and TRBJ1-5; D is perhaps TRBD1 (5 bases). The CDR3 is 14 amino acids. The V and J ends lost 4 bases and 6 bases respectively, with 14 bases between them. The germline V gene encodes CDR1 SGHRS and CDR2 YFSETQ. The CDR3 DNA reads as TGCGCCAGCAGCCAGGTGGGGGGACTTCAGCCCCAGCATTTT. As protein: CASSQVGGLQPQHF.

The chain is built from TRBV15 and TRBJ2-7; D is unresolved. Per the germline V gene, CDR1 is LNHNV and CDR2 is YYDKDF (reference sequence). With 4 bases removed from V and 1 base from J, the gap between germline ends came to 14 bases. The CDR3 length is 15 residues. This CDR3 is CATSIHTGGSYEQYF. The CDR3 nucleotides read TGTGCCACCAGCATCCATACGGGCGGTTCCTACGAGCAGTACTTC.

CDR3: CSVHMGFSETQYF. CDR3 sequence (DNA): TGCAGCGTCCACATGGGATTCTCGGAAACCCAGTACTTC. The J gene is TRBJ2-5, the V gene TRBV29-1; no definite D call. Germline V gene lookup returns CDR1 SQVTM and CDR2 ANQGSEA. V lost 6 bases and J lost 8, with 19 bases in between. This CDR3 is 13 amino acids long. The variable domain in full, completed from reference TRBV29-1 and TRBJ2-5, reads SAVISQKPSRDICQRGTSLTIQCQVDSQVTMMFWYRQQPGQSLTLIATANQGSEATYESGFVIDKFPISRPNLTFSTLTVSNMSPEDSSIYLCSVHMGFSETQYFGPGTRLLVL.

The rearrangement joins TRBV5-8 to TRBJ1-4, with 8 positions matching TRBD1. The V gene's germline CDR1 is SGHTS and CDR2 YDEGEE. The CDR3 is 15 residues long. J lost 5 bases, V lost 3 bases, and 6 bases had no gene match. In DNA, the CDR3 is TGTGCCAGCAGCTATTACAGGGGGTGGAATGAAAAACTGTTTTTT. The encoded protein is CASSYYRGWNEKLFF.

The chain uses TRBV9 and TRBJ2-3; D ambiguous. The germline V and J ends were trimmed by 1 base and 4 bases, with 10 bases remaining between them. The CDR3 has 14 amino acids. The germline V gene encodes CDR1 SGDLS and CDR2 YYNGEE. As DNA, the CDR3 is TGTGCCAGCAGCGTAAATCCCTCCCCAGATACGCAGTATTTT. Protein sequence: CASSVNPSPDTQYF.